This TCR beta chain was documented in a study of PD-1 blockade in classical Hodgkin lymphoma. Study-level points and caveats: Some patients started nivolumab under 1 year after ASCT, and they were excluded.

From germline, CDR1 is SGHRS and CDR2 YFSETQ. The CDR3 is 16 residues long. Trimming took 0 bases from V and 1 from J, leaving 12 bases between them. Profiled with immunoSEQ multiplex PCR; TCRdb holds only in-frame clones, not every one. The top ten clones hold 5.5% to 8.5% of a sample with 95,000 to 100,000 clones, 85% to 90% of them seen once. Concerning this clone itself: The antigen remains unidentified.

Brentuximab vedotin exposure varied among the patients, all of whom had relapsed after autologous stem cell transplantation. The chain has TRBV5-1 and TRBJ2-3; no definite D call. The sequenced sample was peripheral blood mononuclear cells (PBMCs), obtained before the second cycle of nivolumab. The receptor's source is a human donor with classical Hodgkin lymphoma. The CDR3 protein is CASSLAVGFGTDTQYF. CDR3 sequence (DNA): TGCGCCAGCAGCTTGGCCGTGGGATTTGGCACAGATACGCAGTATTTT.